Below are 13 T cell receptor beta chains sequenced from a single sample in a study of metastatic and nonmetastatic thyroid tumors. The entire patient cohort was treatment-naive prior to thyroid surgery. TCRdb reanalyzed the PCR reads via MiXCR. The sample includes 3,500 to 5,500 clones, approximately 22% seen only once; the top ten take 22%. Sequenced material: tumor tissue. These receptors all stem from a male donor with papillary thyroid cancer or a benign thyroid nodule (not recorded which). Some clones in this sample may be carry-over from other donors' samples.

The genes are TRBV5-6 and TRBJ2-7; 9 bases fit TRBD2. CDR3 length equals 13 residues. After removal of 4 bases from V and 2 bases from J, the junction contained 1 base not matched to a gene. Germline assignment: CDR1 SGHDT and CDR2 YYEEEE. The CDR3 sequence is CASSGGRAYEQYF. CDR3 DNA sequence: TGTGCCAGCAGCGGCGGGAGGGCCTACGAGCAGTACTTC.

This clone was seen a handful of times. The gene calls are TRBV6-1 and TRBJ2-6; weak D call: TRBD1 (5 bases). The germline V gene has CDR1 MNHNS and CDR2 SASEGT. The length of the CDR3 is 15 residues. V lost 6 bases and J 2 bases, leaving 11 bases between the germline ends. CDR3 protein: CASSLAGTGANVLTF. CDR3 nucleotide sequence: TGTGCCAGCAGCCTGGCAGGGACTGGGGCCAACGTCCTGACTTTC.

This clone is termed hyperexpanded. The chain couples TRBV10-3 to TRBJ2-1; D gene uncertain. The CDR3 loop spans 13 amino acids. The V end lost 6 bases, the J end lost 4 bases, and 10 bases lay between the germline ends. Germline V gives CDR1 ENHRY, CDR2 SYGVKD. Written as DNA, the CDR3 is TGTGCCATCAGGGGCACCACATACAATGAGCAGTTCTTC. Translated, it gives CAIRGTTYNEQFF.

This clone has more than one count but fewer than ten. The chain couples TRBV6-1 to TRBJ1-3; D gene unclear. Deletions cut 2 bases from V and 3 bases from J, with 8 bases between. The CDR3 length is 14 residues. CDR1 and CDR2 (germline): MNHNS, SASEGT. The CDR3 here is CASSESTDGNTIYF. The CDR3 DNA sequence: TGTGCCAGCAGTGAAAGCACAGATGGAAACACCATATATTTT.

V usage is TRBV11-3 and J usage is TRBJ1-6; TRBD1 matches 8 bases. Germline lookup yields CDR1 SGHNT and CDR2 YENEEA. Trimming at V came to 6 bases and at J to 0 bases, leaving 4 bases not matched to a gene. This CDR3 contains 16 residues. As DNA, the CDR3 is TGTGCCAGCAGACCCACAGGGGGCTCCTATAATTCACCCCTCCACTTT. Its protein product is CASRPTGGSYNSPLHF.

There are many counts of this clone. The chain uses TRBV6-1 and TRBJ2-1, with TRBD1 matching over 12 bases. This CDR3 has 15 amino acids. From germline, CDR1 is MNHNS and CDR2 SASEGT. Trimming at V came to 1 base and at J to 9 bases, leaving 4 bases not matched to a gene. CDR3 residues: CASSEEGQGASEQFF. CDR3 nucleotides: TGTGCCAGCAGTGAAGAGGGACAGGGGGCGAGTGAGCAGTTCTTC.

In its sample, this clone ranks as large (0.1 to 1%). The chain recombines TRBV2 with TRBJ2-1, with D unresolved. V lost 4 bases and J lost 2, with 21 bases in between. The length of the CDR3 is 18 residues. Germline CDR1 is SNHLY and CDR2 is FYNNEI. CDR3 sequence reads: CASSVRFPDSLTYNEQFF. The CDR3 DNA reads as TGTGCCAGCAGTGTGAGGTTCCCAGACTCACTTACCTACAATGAGCAGTTCTTC.

The sample holds a few counts of this clone. The chain joins TRBV27 to TRBJ2-7; D is undetermined. The CDR3 consists of 15 residues. Germline V lookup: CDR1 MNHEY, CDR2 SMNVEV (reference sequence). V was cut by 3 bases and J by 0 bases, with 12 bases left in between. The CDR3 sequence: CASSFSETLSYEQYF. DNA for the CDR3: TGTGCCAGCAGTTTCTCGGAAACCCTCTCCTACGAGCAGTACTTC.

As regards this clone: The germline gene is not matched at one end of the junction; a read error may be the cause. Other DNA sequences from this sample encode an identical CDR3 as well. V and J are TRBV24-1 and TRBJ2-2; D possibly corresponds to TRBD2 (6 bases). The CDR3 is made up of 14 amino acids. Per the germline V gene, CDR1 is KGHDR and CDR2 is SFDVKD. CDR3 sequence: CATSDLGEAGELFF. DNA of the CDR3: TGTGCCACCAGTGATCTGGGGGAGGCCGGGGAGCTTTTTTTT.

This clone showed up just a few times. It may be a read error: a sequence one base away is much more abundant. The sample carries other DNA sequences with the same CDR3. The V and J genes are TRBV20-1 and TRBJ2-7; D might be TRBD1 or TRBD2, each matching 5 bases. The CDR3 covers 12 residues. Germline CDR1 DFQATT, CDR2 SNEGSKA (reference sequence). This chain's CDR3 is CSVYPGTPEQYF. CDR3 in DNA: TGCAGTGTTTATCCCGGGACCCCGGAGCAGTACTTT.

The sample holds a few counts of this clone. This chain links TRBV19 with TRBJ2-1; weak D call: TRBD2 (5 bases). CDR1 LNHDA and CDR2 SQIVND come from the germline V gene (reference sequence). The germline V and J ends were trimmed by 5 bases and 8 bases, with 16 bases remaining between them. The CDR3 loop spans 14 amino acids. CDR3 coding DNA: TGTGCCAGTAGTGCAGAGGGCCGTGGGTATGAGCAGTTCTTC. Translating gives CASSAEGRGYEQFF.

This clone was counted a few times. A much larger clone is a single base away; this may be a read error. The chain uses TRBV11-3 and TRBJ2-1; tentative D call: TRBD2 (5 bases). In germline, CDR1 is SGHNT, CDR2 YENEEA. The CDR3 covers 12 residues. The CDR3 spells CAISFSGDEQFF. The DNA for the CDR3 is TGTGCCATCAGCTTCTCCGGGGATGAGCAGTTCTTC.

The genes are TRBV14 and TRBJ1-3; 8 bases match TRBD1. In germline, CDR1 is SGHDN, CDR2 FVKESK. The junction had 4 bases not matched to a gene; V was cut back by 3 bases and J by 0 bases. The CDR3 spans 16 residues. CDR3 coding DNA: TGTGCCAGCAGCCAGCGAACAGGGGGCTCTGGAAACACCATATATTTT. Translated, it gives CASSQRTGGSGNTIYF.